This TCR beta chain derives from a study of OX40 agonist ivuxolimab in advanced cancers. For the wider study: Ivuxolimab, which targeted the costimulatory receptor OX40 (CD134), was an agonistic, fully human IgG2 monoclonal antibody. Intravenous ivuxolimab was administered to patients every 2 weeks at six dose levels: 0.01, 0.1, 0.3, 1.5, 3 and 10 mg/kg. Of the roughly 51 dose-escalation patients, hepatocellular carcinoma was present in about 20, melanoma in approximately 15, renal cell carcinoma in 9 and head and neck cancer in 9. The dose-escalation cohort was around 83% male with a mean age of roughly 60 years, ranging from roughly 20 to 80. Prior anti-PD-1, anti-PD-L1 or anti-CTLA-4 therapy was permitted, and checkpoint inhibitors had been received by roughly 42% of dose-escalation patients. Partial responses occurred in three dose-escalation patients, of whom one had hepatocellular carcinoma and two had cutaneous melanoma. Peripheral TCRbeta sequencing was intended to test whether TCR sequence diversity was altered and clonal T-cell expansion was caused by ivuxolimab. The paper covers the monotherapy dose-escalation part of the phase I ivuxolimab trial, which included N of about 51 patients.

Of note for this clone: Its antigen is not yet known. Nothing much larger sits one base from this clone, and base qualities are not available.

Patients with a history of autoimmune disease or receiving systemic immunosuppression were excluded from the trial. Peripheral blood for TCR sequencing was collected from all dose cohorts at baseline, on cycle 4 day 1, and on cycle 7 day 1. Samples were obtained from an open-label, multicenter, first-in-human phase I dose-escalation trial of ivuxolimab. The trial enrolled adults with locally advanced or metastatic head and neck squamous cell, hepatocellular, melanoma or renal cell carcinoma. Before TCR sequencing, CD4+ and CD8+ T cells were separately sorted from peripheral blood. To sequence the TCRbeta CDR3 region, genomic DNA was isolated from the sorted cells. The immunoSEQ Assay was used to sequence the TCRbeta CDR3 regions. TCRdb provides this immuneACCESS table in a form limited to in-frame rearrangements. Some clones are lacking; in checked studies, under half of them reflect an unresolved V gene, and why the rest are absent is not known. This sample gives around 35,000 clones in total; approximately 80% of them show up just once. Clones ranked in the top ten supply roughly 12% of the sample.

The full study reports these points: After ivuxolimab, more expanded clones were found on average in CD8+ T cells than in CD4+ T cells. Low levels of normalized T-cell clonal expansion were also shown by some nonresponding patients. At doses from 0.1 to 3.0 mg/kg, clonal expansion was seen in both CD4+ and CD8+ blood T cells between baseline and week 6. In partial responders in the 0.1-3.0 mg/kg groups, normalized peripheral clonal expansion was found to be among the lowest, especially among CD8+ T cells. The antigen specificity of the peripheral T cells that underwent clonal expansion was not determined.

The germline V gene supplies CDR1 SNHLY and CDR2 FYNNEI. From V the trimming removes 7 bases and from J it removes 8 bases, while the gene matches leave 10 bases of the junction unaccounted for. The CDR3 spans 13 residues, from the cysteine through the phenylalanine. Only the CDR3 part of the read is kept: 39 bases, read in frame from the first base. The material was CD4+ or CD8+ T cells sorted from blood, obtained in a trial of the OX40 agonist ivuxolimab. This TCR derives from an adult with an advanced solid tumor such as melanoma, head and neck, liver or kidney cancer. The chain is made from TRBV2 and TRBJ1-2, and 7 bases in between align with TRBD1. The sequence in DNA is TGTGCCAGCAAGGTGATAGGGGGCGCGGGCTACACCTTC. Its protein product is CASKVIGGAGYTF.